This TCR beta chain was captured in a study of blood T cells in healthy people across ages. Study-wide points: TCR beta diversity per million T cells fell roughly linearly with age.

Donation came from healthy Caucasian individuals in Russia who were aged about 6 to 95. Per sample, a minimum of 6 million PBMCs were isolated. A second PCR, run for roughly 7 to 11 cycles, used a sample-barcoded 5' primer plus a J-beta primer mix. Every molecule of cDNA carried a tag from a template-switch adaptor with 12 random nucleotides. In TCRdb, the 5' RACE reads were re-called with MiXCR into one record per CDR3 protein. There are about 1.6 million distinct CDR3 sequences in the sample; about 32% occur only once, and about 11% lies in the top ten. To note about this clonotype: No antigen is known for it. A much bigger clone sits one base away, suggesting this may be a read error.

The sequence was collected from a woman aged 25 to 45 in good health. The sequenced sample consisted of blood.

This chain's CDR3 is CASSQVEDNEQYF. CDR3 DNA sequence: TGCGCCAGCAGCCAGGTTGAGGACAATGAGCAGTACTTC. The V gene is TRBV4-1, the J gene TRBJ2-7; D is possibly TRBD1 (5 bases). V lost 3 bases and J lost 7, with 13 bases in between. This CDR3 is built from 13 residues. Germline V gene data show CDR1 as MGHRA and CDR2 as YSYEKL.